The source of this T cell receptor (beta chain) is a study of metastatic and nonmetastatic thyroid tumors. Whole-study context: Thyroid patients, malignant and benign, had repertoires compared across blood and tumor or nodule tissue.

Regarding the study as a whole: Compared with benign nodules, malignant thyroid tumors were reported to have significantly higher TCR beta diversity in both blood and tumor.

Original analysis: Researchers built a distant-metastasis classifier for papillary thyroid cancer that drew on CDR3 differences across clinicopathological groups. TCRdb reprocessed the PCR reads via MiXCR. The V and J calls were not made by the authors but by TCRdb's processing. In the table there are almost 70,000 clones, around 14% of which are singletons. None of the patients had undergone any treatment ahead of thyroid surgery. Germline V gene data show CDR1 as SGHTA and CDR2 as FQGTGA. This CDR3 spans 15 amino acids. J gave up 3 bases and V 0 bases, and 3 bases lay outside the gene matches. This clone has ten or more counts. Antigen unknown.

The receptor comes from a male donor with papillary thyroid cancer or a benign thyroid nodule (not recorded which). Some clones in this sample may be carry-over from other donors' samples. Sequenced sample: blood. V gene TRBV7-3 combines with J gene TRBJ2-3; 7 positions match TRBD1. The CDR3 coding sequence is TGTGCCAGCAGCTTAACGGTACAGGGGACAGATACGCAGTATTTT. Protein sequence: CASSLTVQGTDTQYF.